This T cell receptor beta chain was sequenced during a study of cytotoxic CD8 clonotypes in ibrutinib-treated CLL. Study observations and caveats: Sampling times, which were not matched between the groups, differed between sustained-remission patients and progressing patients. Ibrutinib response saw clonality rise, and progression saw it return toward baseline.

The CDR3 consists of 18 residues. Germline V gene lookup returns CDR1 SGHTA and CDR2 FQGNSA. The V segment lost 0 bases and the J segment 0 bases; nucleotides outside the gene matches: 4. This clone was recorded only once. Its target is unknown. Method: immunoSEQ multiplex PCR; TCRdb's copy keeps in-frame clones and lacks some. The repertoire consists of 270,000 or so clones, with roughly three quarters occurring once and the leading ten covering about 5.3%. The V gene is TRBV7-2, the J gene TRBJ2-3; 12 bases are a match to TRBD2. This sequence originates from a human donor with chronic lymphocytic leukemia. Specimen: PBMCs, collected at disease progression, from a patient treated with ibrutinib. CDR3 loop: CASSLARTSGASTDTQYF. Here the CDR3 DNA reads TGTGCCAGCAGCTTAGCGCGGACTAGCGGGGCCAGCACAGATACGCAGTATTTT.